Below, 14 T cell receptor beta chains from the same sample are listed, as sequenced in a study of T-cell memory formation after mild COVID-19. TCRdb reprocessed the 5' RACE reads via MiXCR and lists one record per CDR3 protein. The sample carries around 340,000 distinct CDR3 sequences, roughly an eighth recorded once. The sequenced sample consisted of PBMCs or a T cell subset sorted from them (not recorded which). These receptors were taken from a man between 18 and 29 years old who had mild COVID-19 (a few samples of this study predate the infection). Cell type and time point are not known.

There are many counts of this clonotype. This chain links TRBV3-1 with TRBJ2-7, with 10 bases matching TRBD1. The CDR3 covers 13 residues. The V segment lost 7 bases and the J segment 6 bases; nucleotides outside the gene matches: 6. Germline V CDR1 and CDR2: LGHDT, YNNKEL (reference sequence). CDR3 coding DNA: TGTGCCAGCATATCGGGACAGGGGAGCGAGCAGTACTTC. Encoded protein: CASISGQGSEQYF.

In this sample, this clonotype turned up a few times. CDR3 protein: CASSPTGGEETQYF. In DNA form, the CDR3 reads TGTGCCAGCTCACCGACAGGGGGGGAGGAGACCCAGTACTTC. The rearrangement uses TRBV18 and TRBJ2-5, with TRBD1 matching over 9 bases. This CDR3 region has 14 residues. With V trimmed by 3 bases and J by 5 bases, 4 bases remained unmatched. CDR1 is KGHSH, CDR2 LQKENI, per germline.

Only a few counts were recorded for this clonotype. The chain uses TRBV4-1 and TRBJ2-5; TRBD2 is a possible D gene (5 bases). The CDR3 extends over 15 amino acids. Trimming stripped 4 bases from V and 5 bases from J, with 17 bases between. Germline V gene lookup returns CDR1 MGHRA and CDR2 YSYEKL. CDR3 loop: CASSLPDARGETQYF. As DNA, the CDR3 is TGCGCCAGCAGCCTGCCGGACGCCAGAGGGGAGACCCAGTACTTC.

This clonotype was detected many times. The chain uses TRBV7-9 and TRBJ2-5, with 7 bases matching TRBD1. Germline CDR1 SEHNR, CDR2 FQNEAQ (reference sequence). The CDR3 contains 16 residues. J gave up 5 bases and V 2 bases, and 11 bases lay outside the gene matches. DNA for the CDR3: TGTGCCAGCAGCTTATTAAGGGATCTAGGGGGCGAGACCCAGTACTTC. Its protein is CASSLLRDLGGETQYF.

The chain combines TRBV6-2 or TRBV6-3 with TRBJ2-7; 10 bases match TRBD1. Trimming removed 6 bases from V and 12 bases from J; junction bases left unmatched: 17. The CDR3 has 15 amino acids. The V gene's germline CDR1 is MNHEY and CDR2 SVGEGT. The CDR3 bases are TGTGCCAGCAGCTCTTCCGGGACAGGGGCCATTCCCCGGTACTTC. Encoded protein: CASSSSGTGAIPRYF.

This chain connects TRBV6-5 to TRBJ1-1; tentatively, D is TRBD1 (6 bases). CDR3 length: 14 amino acids. V was trimmed by 4 bases and J by 1 base, leaving 10 bases between them. Germline V CDR1 and CDR2: MNHEY, SVGAGI. The DNA for the CDR3 is TGTGCCAGCAGTTTCCTGACAGGGAACACTGAAGCTTTCTTT. This sequence encodes CASSFLTGNTEAFF.

This clonotype was seen a few times. DNA of the CDR3: TGTGCCAGCAGCGCTCAAGGTGAGGCGGGGGAATCGTTCATTCAGTACTTC. Protein sequence: CASSAQGEAGESFIQYF. The J gene is TRBJ2-4, the V gene TRBV4-2; 7 bases agree with TRBD2. Trimming took 5 bases from V and 9 from J; bases not matched to a gene: 19. This CDR3 contains 17 residues. The germline V gene has CDR1 LGHNA and CDR2 YNFKEQ.

This chain connects TRBV7-6 to TRBJ2-5; TRBD1 is a possible D gene (6 bases). Germline V gene sequence: CDR1 SGHVS, CDR2 FNYEAQ. Trimming stripped 4 bases from V and 2 bases from J, with 17 bases between. CDR3 length equals 16 residues. CDR3 residues: CASSSWDIPTQETQYF. The DNA of the CDR3 is TGTGCCAGCAGCTCTTGGGACATCCCTACTCAAGAGACCCAGTACTTC.

This clonotype has a handful of counts. The genes are TRBV4-1 and TRBJ2-4; possibly TRBD1 for D (5 bases). The CDR3 runs 15 residues. The V and J ends lost 1 base and 4 bases respectively, with 11 bases between them. The V gene's germline CDR1 is MGHRA and CDR2 YSYEKL. CDR3 amino acids: CASSQGQGMKNIQYF. The CDR3 nucleotides read TGCGCCAGCAGCCAAGGTCAGGGAATGAAAAACATTCAGTACTTC.

The chain links TRBV7-8 to TRBJ2-1, with unresolved D. The CDR3 has 17 amino acids. V was cut by 3 bases and J by 0 bases, with 15 bases left in between. Germline lookup yields CDR1 SGHVS and CDR2 FQNEAQ. This CDR3 is CASSFRHRVRSYNEQFF. The CDR3 DNA reads as TGTGCCAGCAGCTTTCGGCATAGAGTACGCTCCTACAATGAGCAGTTCTTC.

This chain uses TRBV6-5 with TRBJ1-4; no reliable D call. The length of the CDR3 is 13 residues. Germline assignment: CDR1 MNHEY and CDR2 SVGAGI. Trimming stripped 1 base from V and 2 bases from J, with 2 bases between. CDR3 sequence reads: CASSYYTNEKLFF. CDR3 DNA: TGTGCCAGCAGTTACTACACTAATGAAAAACTGTTTTTT.

The chain joins TRBV7-2 to TRBJ1-3; a possible D gene is TRBD1 (6 bases). Germline CDR1 and CDR2: SGHTA and FQGNSA. V was pared by 4 bases and J by 3 bases, with 16 bases between. This CDR3 comprises 16 residues. The CDR3 here is CASSSTGTSGGNTIYF. In nucleotides, the CDR3 is TGTGCCAGCAGCTCCACCGGGACATCGGGTGGAAACACCATATATTTT.

The J gene is TRBJ1-3, the V gene TRBV29-1; no clear D. The CDR3 has 16 amino acids. Germline assignment: CDR1 SQVTM and CDR2 ANQGSEA. Trimming cost V 4 bases and J 0 bases, with 16 bases left between them. For the CDR3, the DNA is TGCAGCGTTGGGCAGGCGGCGATTAGCTCTGGAAACACCATATATTTT. Its protein is CSVGQAAISSGNTIYF.

In this sample, this clonotype turned up a few times. This chain uses TRBV6-2 or TRBV6-3 with TRBJ1-1; D gene unclear. The V gene's germline CDR1 is MNHEY and CDR2 SVGEGT. V shed 2 bases and J shed 4 bases, with 20 bases lying between them. There are 17 residues in the CDR3. The CDR3 region is CASSYGRESRGGTEAFF. CDR3 DNA sequence: TGTGCCAGCAGTTACGGACGGGAAAGCCGCGGAGGCACTGAAGCTTTCTTT.